A selection of T cell receptor beta chains follows, all from one sample in a study of CD8+ T cells in alopecia areata. The protocol was immunoSEQ multiplex PCR, while the TCRdb copy is restricted to in-frame clones and leaves out a portion. The sample contains roughly 110,000 clones, about 60% of which appear only once. The sequences come from CD8+ T cells sorted from blood, collected at week 24, from a patient treated with tofacitinib. The receptors shown here come from a human donor with alopecia areata. CDR3s include the opening cysteine and the closing phenylalanine or tryptophan. A D gene is named only where the DNA matches it firmly. Where a row states a size, it is once, few, many or the class of an expanded clone; other rows omit it.

D: TRBD1; size: few; V: TRBV4-2; J: TRBJ1-5; DNA: TGTGCCAGCAGCGCCGGGACAGGGGGAGGCCAGCCCCAGCATTTT; CDR3: CASSAGTGGGQPQHF
D: TRBD2; size: -; V: TRBV14; J: TRBJ2-3; DNA: TGTGCCAGTCAAGGCGGGGGGGCTACAGATACGCAGTATTTT; CDR3: CASQGGGATDTQYF
D: TRBD1; size: -; V: TRBV5-1; J: TRBJ2-7; DNA: TGCGCCAGCAGACCGGACAGGCTCGACGAGCAGTACTTC; CDR3: CASRPDRLDEQYF
D: -; size: once; V: TRBV27; J: TRBJ2-5; DNA: TGTGCCAGCAGTTTAAGGGGCCTCGAGACCCAGTACTTC; CDR3: CASSLRGLETQYF
D: TRBD1; size: -; V: TRBV27; J: TRBJ1-2; DNA: TGTGCCAGCAGTCCAGGGACAGGGGTTGGTGGCTACACCTTC; CDR3: CASSPGTGVGGYTF
D: -; size: -; V: TRBV5-4; J: TRBJ2-6; DNA: TGTGCCAGCAGCACTTGGGACCGCAACTCTGGGGCCAACGTCCTGACTTTC; CDR3: CASSTWDRNSGANVLTF
D: -; size: -; V: TRBV29-1; J: TRBJ1-1; DNA: TGCAGCGTTGAAGATTGGGAACAGGACCACACTGAAGCTTTCTTT; CDR3: CSVEDWEQDHTEAFF
D: TRBD1; size: few; V: TRBV27; J: TRBJ1-5; DNA: TGTGCCAGCGGAGGACAGGGCAATCAGCCCCAGCATTTT; CDR3: CASGGQGNQPQHF
D: TRBD1; size: few; V: TRBV5-1; J: TRBJ1-6; DNA: TGCGCCAGCAGCGGGGGGACAGACTCCAACTATAATTCACCCCTCCACTTT; CDR3: CASSGGTDSNYNSPLHF
D: TRBD1; size: -; V: TRBV13; J: TRBJ2-3; DNA: TGTGCCAGCAGCTCCTACGGGCAGGGGGCAGATACGCAGTATTTT; CDR3: CASSSYGQGADTQYF
D: -; size: -; V: TRBV30; J: TRBJ2-7; DNA: TGTGCCTGGAGTGTAGAGACAAATGTCTACGACGGGCAGTACTTC; CDR3: CAWSVETNVYDGQYF
D: -; size: -; V: TRBV30; J: TRBJ2-2; DNA: TGTGCCTGGAGCTTGGGGACCGGGGAGCTGTTTTTT; CDR3: CAWSLGTGELFF
D: -; size: -; V: TRBV13; J: TRBJ1-2; DNA: TGTGCCAGCAGCTTGAGGGGGGACTATGGCTACACCTTC; CDR3: CASSLRGDYGYTF
D: -; size: -; V: TRBV29-1; J: TRBJ1-2; DNA: TGCAGCGTTGTTACTGGGAGGGGCTACACCTTC; CDR3: CSVVTGRGYTF
D: -; size: few; V: TRBV5-6; J: TRBJ2-7; DNA: TGTGCCAGCAGCTTCGGGACTCGAGGCCTATACGAGCAGTACTTC; CDR3: CASSFGTRGLYEQYF
D: TRBD1; size: -; V: TRBV27; J: TRBJ1-2; DNA: TGTGCCAGCAGTTCGCCGGGACAGGGAAACTATGGCTACACCTTC; CDR3: CASSSPGQGNYGYTF
D: -; size: -; V: TRBV7-8; J: TRBJ2-1; DNA: TGTGCCAGCAGCTTAACCTTAGTTGGCTCAGTGCGCTACAATGAGCAGTTCTTC; CDR3: CASSLTLVGSVRYNEQFF
D: -; size: few; V: TRBV13; J: TRBJ1-5; DNA: TGTGCCAGCAGCTTAGGCCCAAATAATCAGCCCCAGCATTTT; CDR3: CASSLGPNNQPQHF
D: -; size: few; V: TRBV5-1; J: TRBJ2-7; DNA: TGCGCCAGCAGCTCGGCGGGGAGCTACGAGCAGTACTTC; CDR3: CASSSAGSYEQYF
D: -; size: -; V: TRBV7-9; J: TRBJ1-2; DNA: TGTGCCGACGGGGCCCAGGAGGTGGGCGGCTACACCTTC; CDR3: CADGAQEVGGYTF
D: -; size: -; V: TRBV27; J: TRBJ1-5; DNA: TGTGCCAGCAGTCCCCGGGGATATAGCAATCAGCCCCAGCATTTT; CDR3: CASSPRGYSNQPQHF
D: -; size: -; V: TRBV7-9; J: TRBJ2-7; DNA: TGTGCCAGCAGCTTAATTCAGGGGACATCGGGGTACGAGCAGTACTTC; CDR3: CASSLIQGTSGYEQYF
D: -; size: -; V: TRBV7-6; J: TRBJ2-6; DNA: TGTGCCAGCAGCTCTACCGGGACAAGGGAATACTCTGGGGCCAACGTCCTGACTTTC; CDR3: CASSSTGTREYSGANVLTF
D: -; size: -; V: TRBV2; J: TRBJ2-7; DNA: TGTGCCAGCATGGCGGTTGGCGAGCAGTACTTC; CDR3: CASMAVGEQYF
D: -; size: once; V: TRBV15; J: TRBJ2-4; DNA: TGTGCCACCAGCAGCGGGACAGCCAAAAACATTCAGTACTTC; CDR3: CATSSGTAKNIQYF
D: -; size: -; V: TRBV11-1; J: TRBJ1-1; DNA: TGTGCCAGCAGCTTACGGTGGGACACTGAAGCTTTCTTT; CDR3: CASSLRWDTEAFF
D: TRBD1; size: -; V: TRBV25-1; J: TRBJ1-5; DNA: TGTGCCAGCAGCCCAGGGGGCGCGGGCAATCAGCCCCAGCATTTT; CDR3: CASSPGGAGNQPQHF
D: -; size: few; V: TRBV9; J: TRBJ1-5; DNA: TGTGCCAGCAGCGTAGATGGGGGACTCAGTCAGCCCCAGCATTTT; CDR3: CASSVDGGLSQPQHF
D: -; size: -; V: TRBV6-6; J: TRBJ2-7; DNA: TGTGCCAGCAGTTACAGCCAGGTCCACGAGCAGTACTTC; CDR3: CASSYSQVHEQYF
D: -; size: once; V: TRBV9; J: TRBJ2-1; DNA: TGTGCCAGCAGCGCCCCGCCGACGGGGTCATACAATGAGCAGTTCTTC; CDR3: CASSAPPTGSYNEQFF
D: -; size: once; V: TRBV29-1; J: TRBJ1-1; DNA: TGCAGCGCCGTCGACAGGCATACCACTGAAGCTTTCTTT; CDR3: CSAVDRHTTEAFF
D: -; size: few; V: TRBV10-3; J: TRBJ2-5; DNA: TGTGCCATCAGTGCCCCTGGGGACCAAGAGACCCAGTACTTC; CDR3: CAISAPGDQETQYF
D: -; size: few; V: TRBV2; J: TRBJ2-2; DNA: TGTGCCAGCAGCGTCCTCCCGGGCGCCGACACCGGGGAGCTGTTTTTT; CDR3: CASSVLPGADTGELFF
D: -; size: -; V: TRBV5-6; J: TRBJ1-5; DNA: TGTGCCAGCAGCTTGGAGGGGGGTGATCAGCCCCAGCATTTT; CDR3: CASSLEGGDQPQHF
D: -; size: -; V: TRBV15; J: TRBJ1-5; DNA: TGTGCCACCACCTCCGAGATAGGGGGCAATCAGCCCCAGCATTTT; CDR3: CATTSEIGGNQPQHF
D: -; size: few; V: TRBV6-5; J: TRBJ1-4; DNA: TGTGCCAGCAGTTACTCAGGAGCCCCCAATGAAAAACTGTTTTTT; CDR3: CASSYSGAPNEKLFF
D: TRBD1; size: -; V: TRBV27; J: TRBJ2-7; DNA: TGTGCCAGCAGTCGGATCGGGACAGGGACCTACGAGCAGTACTTC; CDR3: CASSRIGTGTYEQYF
D: -; size: -; V: TRBV10-3; J: TRBJ2-6; DNA: TGTGCCATCAGCGTAGAGGTTGGTGGGGCCAACGTCCTGACTTTC; CDR3: CAISVEVGGANVLTF
D: -; size: -; V: TRBV5-1; J: TRBJ2-7; DNA: TGCGCCAGCAGCTTGGCAGGGAGCGAGCAGTACTTC; CDR3: CASSLAGSEQYF
D: -; size: -; V: TRBV29-1; J: TRBJ1-2; DNA: TGCAGCGTTGAATGGACGGGCTACACCTTC; CDR3: CSVEWTGYTF
D: TRBD1; size: -; V: TRBV30; J: TRBJ1-6; DNA: TGTGCCTGGAGCGTGACAGGGCCCAATTCACCCCTCCACTTT; CDR3: CAWSVTGPNSPLHF
D: -; size: few; V: TRBV11-2; J: TRBJ2-5; DNA: TGTGCCAGCAGCTTAGCCCCCTCCCAGCAAGAGACCCAGTACTTC; CDR3: CASSLAPSQQETQYF
D: -; size: once; V: TRBV4-3; J: TRBJ1-1; DNA: TGCGCCAGCAGCCAGCGGGGGGGCCCGAACACTGAAGCTTTCTTT; CDR3: CASSQRGGPNTEAFF
D: -; size: once; V: TRBV6-1; J: TRBJ1-3; DNA: TGTGCCAGCAGTGAAGGGGCAGGCCACTCTGGAAACACCATATATTTT; CDR3: CASSEGAGHSGNTIYF
D: -; size: -; V: TRBV5-6; J: TRBJ2-5; DNA: TGTGCCAGCAGCTCAGTCACCGGTTGGGAGACCCAGTACTTC; CDR3: CASSSVTGWETQYF
D: TRBD2; size: -; V: TRBV7-9; J: TRBJ2-7; DNA: TGTGCCAGCAGCCAAGATGCTACTAGCGGGGGGTACGAGCAGTACTTC; CDR3: CASSQDATSGGYEQYF
D: TRBD1; size: few; V: TRBV29-1; J: TRBJ1-2; DNA: TGCAGCGTCCCCGGGACAGGGAACTATGGCTACACCTTC; CDR3: CSVPGTGNYGYTF
D: -; size: few; V: TRBV29-1; J: TRBJ1-2; DNA: TGCAGCGTCGAAAACCTTTTAGTTCCTAACTATGGCTACACCTTC; CDR3: CSVENLLVPNYGYTF
D: TRBD2; size: once; V: TRBV6-5; J: TRBJ2-1; DNA: TGTGCCAGCAGTTACGGACTAGGATGGGATGAGCAGTTCTTC; CDR3: CASSYGLGWDEQFF